This T cell receptor beta chain was identified during a study of T cells in Graves' hyperthyroidism and ophthalmopathy. Remarks on this clonotype: One end of the junction fails to match germline, which may point to a read error.

Diagnoses rested on clinical symptoms, serum thyroxine and TRAb, thyroid ultrasound and orbital computed tomography. There were TCR beta CDR3 regions amplified from RNA transcripts. The TCR CDR3 first-round RT-PCR relied on the HTBI primer set. Using its own MiXCR run on the multiplex PCR reads, TCRdb lists one record per CDR3 protein. The sample consists of about 570,000 distinct CDR3 sequences, 46% of them appearing once. This CDR3 contains 16 residues. CDR1 and CDR2 from the germline V gene are SGHAT and FQNNGV. The material sequenced was peripheral blood or thyroid tissue (not recorded which). The V and J genes are TRBV11-2 and TRBJ1-3, with D tentatively TRBD1 (5 bases). This TCR came from an adult woman with Graves' disease, either hyperthyroidism or ophthalmopathy (not recorded which). CDR3 residues: CASSQDRTGPGNTIYF. The CDR3 nucleotides are TGCGCCAGCAGCCAAGATCGGACGGGACCTGGAAACACCATATATTTT.